This T cell receptor (beta chain) stems from a study of blood T cell repertoires in COVID-19. Turning to the study itself: Samples of COVID-19 (acute and convalescent) were obtained from the United States, Italy and Spain. The analysed material was cDNA or gDNA that came from T cells, B-cell-depleted T cells, or PBMCs.

Original processing notes: Using reference gene primer amplification, nucleated cell counts were estimated. TCRdb keeps only in-frame clones here, not all; method: immunoSEQ multiplex PCR. The V and J calls and the clone size are those of that table, but D and trimming were determined from the DNA. The sample gives more than 95,000 clones, roughly 76% of which show up once; around 10% is in the top ten. To note about this clone: Other DNA sequences from this sample encode an identical CDR3 as well.

Germline V CDR1 and CDR2: SGDLS, YYNGEE. Trimming took 0 bases from V and 5 from J, leaving 4 bases between them. The CDR3 is 12 amino acids. The sample comprised peripheral blood. The sequence was obtained from a woman in her seventies with acute or convalescent COVID-19. The J gene is TRBJ2-3, the V gene TRBV9; D unresolved. CDR3 sequence reads: CASSVGGDTQYF. CDR3 nucleotide sequence: TGTGCCAGCAGCGTAGGAGGAGATACGCAGTATTTT.